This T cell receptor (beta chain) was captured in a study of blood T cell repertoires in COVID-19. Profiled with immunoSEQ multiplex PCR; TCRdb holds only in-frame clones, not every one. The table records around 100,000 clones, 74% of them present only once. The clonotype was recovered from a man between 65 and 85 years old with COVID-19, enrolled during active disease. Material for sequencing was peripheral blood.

The DNA for the CDR3 is TGCGCCAGCAGCACTCAGGGGTCGGGGAACACCGGGGAGCTGTTTTTT. Amino acid sequence: CASSTQGSGNTGELFF. V gene TRBV5-1 combines with J gene TRBJ2-2; D possibly corresponds to TRBD1 (6 bases). The germline V gene has CDR1 SGHRS and CDR2 YFSETQ. Between the trimmed V and J ends, which lost 4 bases and 1 base, there was a span of 14 bases. The CDR3 contains 16 residues.